A selection of T cell receptor beta chains follows, all from one sample in a study of T cell repertoires in cytomegalovirus infection. MiXCR was run by TCRdb on the reads, yielding one entry per CDR3 protein. The data hold 450,000 to 600,000 distinct CDR3 sequences, with over 9% observed a single time. Sequenced: PBMCs. Every receptor here comes from a human donor in good health (CMV status not recorded). Some clones in this sample may be carry-over from other donors' samples. The CDR3 runs from the conserved cysteine through the conserved F or W. A D gene is named only where the DNA matches it firmly. Rows give clone size only sometimes, using once, few, many, or a class for an expanded clone.

D	size	V	J	CDR3	DNA
-	few	TRBV29-1	TRBJ1-2	CSVSYEPQGNYGYTF	TGCAGCGTTTCCTACGAGCCTCAGGGGAACTATGGCTACACCTTC
-	many	TRBV30	TRBJ2-3	CAWSVGADTQYF	TGTGCCTGGAGTGTTGGGGCAGATACGCAGTATTTT
-	few	TRBV6-1	TRBJ2-1	CASSPIRDRYNEQFF	TGTGCCAGCAGTCCTATCCGGGACCGATACAATGAGCAGTTCTTC
TRBD2	few	TRBV28	TRBJ2-2	CASSRYSSGNTGELFF	TGTGCCAGCAGCAGGTATTCTAGCGGTAACACCGGGGAGCTGTTTTTT
-	-	TRBV28	TRBJ2-1	CATYGALAQTYNEQFF	TGTGCCACCTACGGGGCGCTAGCGCAAACCTACAATGAGCAGTTCTTC
TRBD1	few	TRBV6-6	TRBJ1-5	CASSYGQGAGEPQHF	TGTGCCAGCAGTTACGGTCAGGGGGCCGGAGAACCCCAGCATTTT
-	many	TRBV7-6	TRBJ2-3	CASSFRGVGSSTDTQYF	TGTGCCAGCAGCTTTAGGGGGGTCGGATCTAGCACAGATACGCAGTATTTT
-	-	TRBV14	TRBJ1-4	CASSQGDSFNEKLFF	TGTGCCAGCAGCCAGGGAGACAGCTTTAATGAAAAACTGTTTTTT
-	few	TRBV20-1	TRBJ1-3	CSARDVRAGGNTIYF	TGCAGTGCTAGAGATGTACGGGCAGGAGGAAACACCATATATTTT
-	few	TRBV15	TRBJ2-3	CATSRWSVTDTQYF	TGTGCCACCAGCAGATGGTCCGTCACAGATACGCAGTATTTT
-	many	TRBV28	TRBJ2-5	CASSFPSETQYF	TGTGCCAGCAGTTTCCCCTCAGAGACCCAGTACTTC
TRBD1	many	TRBV23-1	TRBJ2-7	CASSQPKKQGPYEQYF	TGCGCCAGCAGTCAACCCAAAAAACAGGGGCCTTACGAGCAGTACTTC
TRBD1	-	TRBV9	TRBJ2-4	CASSVGQGAKNIQYF	TGTGCCAGCAGCGTCGGACAGGGAGCCAAAAACATTCAGTACTTC
-	-	TRBV29-1	TRBJ2-7	CSVVTENSYEQYF	TGCAGCGTTGTCACAGAAAACTCCTACGAGCAGTACTTC
-	many	TRBV12-3/TRBV12-4	TRBJ1-2	CASSEVRINYGYTF	TGTGCCAGCAGTGAAGTCAGGATTAACTATGGCTACACCTTC
-	few	TRBV5-1	TRBJ2-3	CASSLTGLEGTDTQYF	TGCGCCAGCAGCTTGACTGGGTTAGAAGGGACAGATACGCAGTATTTT
-	few	TRBV6-5	TRBJ1-2	CASGGGDITSNYGYTF	TGTGCCTCCGGGGGGGGGGACATCACGTCTAACTATGGCTACACCTTC
-	many	TRBV10-3	TRBJ2-2	CAISEAGSMTGELFF	TGTGCCATCAGTGAGGCGGGTAGCATGACCGGGGAGCTGTTTTTT
-	many	TRBV6-5	TRBJ1-6	CASSIGRSPFYNSPLHF	TGTGCCAGCAGTATCGGGCGCTCGCCGTTTTATAATTCACCCCTCCACTTT
-	few	TRBV20-1	TRBJ2-1	CSARRPSYNEQFF	TGCAGTGCTCGACGTCCGTCCTACAATGAGCAGTTCTTC
-	-	TRBV10-3	TRBJ1-5	CAISDPGGANQPQHF	TGTGCCATCAGTGATCCTGGTGGGGCCAATCAGCCCCAGCATTTT
-	many	TRBV7-2	TRBJ2-3	CASSYRPDTQYF	TGTGCCAGCAGCTACAGGCCAGATACGCAGTATTTT
-	many	TRBV4-1	TRBJ1-5	CASSQEEARGRRPQHF	TGCGCCAGCAGCCAAGAGGAGGCCAGGGGTCGGCGGCCCCAGCATTTT
-	many	TRBV19	TRBJ2-6	CASSPNRIPGANVLTF	TGTGCCAGTAGTCCAAACCGTATCCCTGGGGCCAACGTCCTGACTTTC
-	-	TRBV3-1	TRBJ2-5	CASSNTVNGLMQTQYF	TGTGCCAGCAGCAACACGGTAAACGGATTGATGCAGACCCAGTACTTC
-	many	TRBV7-9	TRBJ1-5	CASSEESQPQHF	TGTGCCAGCAGCGAAGAAAGTCAGCCCCAGCATTTT
TRBD2	many	TRBV19	TRBJ2-4	CALMAIAGVIAKNIQYF	TGTGCCCTAATGGCTATAGCGGGGGTCATAGCCAAAAACATTCAGTACTTC
-	many	TRBV7-2	TRBJ2-7	CASSLRSTYEQYF	TGTGCCAGCAGCTTACGGTCAACCTACGAGCAGTACTTC
-	-	TRBV12-3/TRBV12-4	TRBJ2-5	CASSKGTQETQYF	TGTGCCAGCAGCAAAGGGACTCAAGAGACCCAGTACTTC
-	many	TRBV7-7	TRBJ1-1	CASSQQMNTEAFF	TGTGCCAGCAGTCAACAGATGAACACTGAAGCTTTCTTT
-	many	TRBV12-3/TRBV12-4	TRBJ2-3	CASMESGSVDTQYF	TGTGCCAGCATGGAAAGCGGGTCCGTCGATACGCAGTATTTT
TRBD1	many	TRBV7-9	TRBJ1-2	CASSLGDRVHGYTF	TGTGCCAGCAGCTTAGGGGACAGGGTACATGGCTACACCTTC
-	many	TRBV7-2	TRBJ2-3	CASSLFGGDTQYF	TGTGCCAGCAGCTTATTCGGGGGCGATACGCAGTATTTT
-	once	TRBV18	TRBJ2-7	CASSLGQFSSYEQYF	TGTGCCAGCTCACTAGGACAGTTTTCCTCCTACGAGCAGTACTTC
-	-	TRBV4-2	TRBJ2-6	CASSQDLSGAAGANVLTF	TGTGCCAGCAGCCAAGATTTGTCGGGGGCGGCTGGGGCCAACGTCCTGACTTTC
TRBD1	-	TRBV20-1	TRBJ1-2	CSVVGQGAAGYGYTF	TGCAGTGTCGTAGGACAGGGGGCAGCAGGCTATGGCTACACCTTC
TRBD2	-	TRBV10-1	TRBJ2-3	CASSLRTSGDTDTQYF	TGCGCCAGCAGCCTCCGGACTAGCGGGGACACAGATACGCAGTATTTT